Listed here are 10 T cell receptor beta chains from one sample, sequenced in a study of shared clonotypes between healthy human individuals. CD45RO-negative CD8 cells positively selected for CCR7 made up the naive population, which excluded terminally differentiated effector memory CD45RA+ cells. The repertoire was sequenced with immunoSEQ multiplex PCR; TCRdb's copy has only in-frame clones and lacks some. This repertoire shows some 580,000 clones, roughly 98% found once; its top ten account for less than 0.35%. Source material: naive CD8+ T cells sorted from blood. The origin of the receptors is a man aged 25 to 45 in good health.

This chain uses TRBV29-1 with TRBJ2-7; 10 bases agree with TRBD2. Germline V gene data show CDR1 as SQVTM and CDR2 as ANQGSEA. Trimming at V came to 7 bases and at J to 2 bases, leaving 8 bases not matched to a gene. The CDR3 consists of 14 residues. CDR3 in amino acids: CSALPAGGPYEQYF. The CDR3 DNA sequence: TGCAGCGCACTTCCAGCGGGAGGGCCCTACGAGCAGTACTTC.

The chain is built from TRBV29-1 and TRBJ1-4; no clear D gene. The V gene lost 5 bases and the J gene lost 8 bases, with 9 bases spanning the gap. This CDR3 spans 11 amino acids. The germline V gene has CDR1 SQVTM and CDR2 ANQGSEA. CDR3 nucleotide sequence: TGCAGCGTTTCGACTAGGGAAAAACTGTTTTTT. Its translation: CSVSTREKLFF. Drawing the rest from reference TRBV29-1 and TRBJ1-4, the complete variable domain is SAVISQKPSRDICQRGTSLTIQCQVDSQVTMMFWYRQQPGQSLTLIATANQGSEATYESGFVIDKFPISRPNLTFSTLTVSNMSPEDSSIYLCSVSTREKLFFGSGTQLSVL.

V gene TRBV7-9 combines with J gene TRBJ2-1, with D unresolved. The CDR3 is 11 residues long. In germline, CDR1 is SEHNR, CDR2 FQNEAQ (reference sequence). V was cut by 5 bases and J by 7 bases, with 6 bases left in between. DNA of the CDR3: TGTGCCAGCAGCCTGACGAATGAGCAGTTCTTC. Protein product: CASSLTNEQFF.

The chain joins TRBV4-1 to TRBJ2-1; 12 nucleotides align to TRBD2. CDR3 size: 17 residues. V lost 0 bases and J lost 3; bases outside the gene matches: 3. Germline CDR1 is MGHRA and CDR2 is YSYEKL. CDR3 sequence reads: CASSQDGTSGFYNEQFF. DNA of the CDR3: TGCGCCAGCAGCCAAGATGGGACTAGCGGGTTCTACAATGAGCAGTTCTTC.

CDR3 sequence reads: CSAIPAPSYEQYF. The CDR3 DNA reads as TGCAGCGCAATACCCGCACCGAGCTACGAGCAGTACTTC. The V gene is TRBV29-1, the J gene TRBJ2-7; no reliable D call. Germline assignment: CDR1 SQVTM and CDR2 ANQGSEA. CDR3 length equals 13 residues. V gave up 7 bases and J gave up 3 bases, with 16 bases separating them.

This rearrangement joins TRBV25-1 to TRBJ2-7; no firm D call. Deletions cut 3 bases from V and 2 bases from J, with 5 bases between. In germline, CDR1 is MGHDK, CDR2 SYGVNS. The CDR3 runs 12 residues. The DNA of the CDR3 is TGTGCCAGCAGTGACACGACCTACGAGCAGTACTTC. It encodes CASSDTTYEQYF.

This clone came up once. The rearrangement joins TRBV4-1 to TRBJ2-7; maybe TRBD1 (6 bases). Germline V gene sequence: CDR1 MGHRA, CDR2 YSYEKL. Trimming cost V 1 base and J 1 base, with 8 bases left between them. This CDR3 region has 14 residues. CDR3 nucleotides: TGCGCCAGCAGCCAAGTGGACAGATCCTACGAGCAGTACTTC. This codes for CASSQVDRSYEQYF.

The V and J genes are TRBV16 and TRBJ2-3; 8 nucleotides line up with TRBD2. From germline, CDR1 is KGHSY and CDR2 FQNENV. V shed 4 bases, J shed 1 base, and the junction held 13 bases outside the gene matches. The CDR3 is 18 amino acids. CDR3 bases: TGTGCCAGCAGCCTGAGCGGGAGAGGACTGTTCCGCACAGATACGCAGTATTTT. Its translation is CASSLSGRGLFRTDTQYF.

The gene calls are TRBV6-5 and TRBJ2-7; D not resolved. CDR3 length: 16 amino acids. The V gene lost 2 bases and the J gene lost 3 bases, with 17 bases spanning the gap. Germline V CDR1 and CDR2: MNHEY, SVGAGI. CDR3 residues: CASSYMGGSGLYEQYF. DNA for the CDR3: TGTGCCAGCAGTTACATGGGCGGATCGGGTCTCTACGAGCAGTACTTC.

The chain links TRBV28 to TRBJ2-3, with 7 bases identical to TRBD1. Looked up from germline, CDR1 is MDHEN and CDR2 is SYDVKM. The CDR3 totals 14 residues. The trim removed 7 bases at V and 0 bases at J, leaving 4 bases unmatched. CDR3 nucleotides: TGTGCCAGCAACCCGGACAGGAGCACAGATACGCAGTATTTT. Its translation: CASNPDRSTDTQYF.